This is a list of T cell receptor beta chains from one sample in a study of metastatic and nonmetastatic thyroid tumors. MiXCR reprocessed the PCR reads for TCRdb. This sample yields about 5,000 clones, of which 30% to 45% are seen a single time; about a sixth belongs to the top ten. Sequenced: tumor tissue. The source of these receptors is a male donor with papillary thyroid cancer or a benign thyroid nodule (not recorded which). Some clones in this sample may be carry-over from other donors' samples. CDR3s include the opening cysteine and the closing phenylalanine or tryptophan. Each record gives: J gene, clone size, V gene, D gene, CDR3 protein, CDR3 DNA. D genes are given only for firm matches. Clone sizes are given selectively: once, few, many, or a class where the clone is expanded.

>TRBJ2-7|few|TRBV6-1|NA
CASSESFSGLPYEQYF
TGTGCCAGCAGTGAATCTTTTAGCGGCCTTCCCTACGAGCAGTACTTC
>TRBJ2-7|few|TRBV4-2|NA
CASSQDLGDSAYEQYF
TGTGCCAGCAGCCAAGATTTGGGCGACAGTGCCTACGAGCAGTACTTC
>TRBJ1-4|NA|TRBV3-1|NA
CASSQGRGATNEKLFF
TGTGCCAGCAGCCAAGGGAGGGGAGCAACTAATGAAAAACTGTTTTTT
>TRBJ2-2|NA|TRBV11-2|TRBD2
CASSLDWAGDPRGLFF
TGTGCCAGCAGCTTAGATTGGGCGGGAGACCCCCGAGGGCTGTTTTTT
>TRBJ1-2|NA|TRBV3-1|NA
CASSRDTFYSYGYTF
TGTGCCAGCAGCCGGGACACTTTTTATTCCTATGGCTACACCTTC
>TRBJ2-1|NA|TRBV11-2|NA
CASSLYAGSYNEQFF
TGTGCCAGCAGCTTATACGCGGGAAGCTACAATGAGCAGTTCTTC
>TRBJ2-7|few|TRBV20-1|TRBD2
CSAESGSSYEQYF
TGCAGTGCCGAAAGCGGGAGCTCCTACGAGCAGTACTTC
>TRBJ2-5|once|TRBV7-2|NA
CASSLGWWTHPKETQYF
TGTGCCAGCAGCTTAGGGTGGTGGACCCATCCAAAAGAGACCCAGTACTTC
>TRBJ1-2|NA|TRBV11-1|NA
CASSQTSQGFPNYGYTF
TGTGCCAGCAGCCAGACGAGTCAGGGGTTCCCTAACTATGGCTACACCTTC
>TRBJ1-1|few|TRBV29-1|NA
CSVREATEAFF
TGCAGCGTCAGGGAGGCCACTGAAGCTTTCTTT
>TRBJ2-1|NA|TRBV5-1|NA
CASRDGSAYNEQFF
TGCGCCAGCAGGGACGGAAGCGCCTACAATGAGCAGTTCTTC
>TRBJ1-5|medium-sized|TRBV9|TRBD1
CASSGGQGVDRPQHF
TGTGCCAGCAGCGGGGGACAGGGTGTTGATCGGCCCCAGCATTTT
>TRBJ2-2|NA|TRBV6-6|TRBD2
CASSYSIRGDTGELFF
TGTGCCAGCAGTTACTCGATTCGGGGGGACACCGGGGAGCTGTTTTTT
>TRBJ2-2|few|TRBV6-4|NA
CASRDSGNTGELFF
TGTGCCAGCAGAGATTCAGGGAACACCGGGGAGCTGTTTTTT
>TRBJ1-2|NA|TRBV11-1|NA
CASSPEVPGSGTFYGYTF
TGTGCCAGCAGCCCAGAAGTCCCCGGGTCCGGGACCTTTTATGGCTACACCTTC
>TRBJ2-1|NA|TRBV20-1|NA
CSARNPRGLHSYNEQFF
TGCAGTGCTAGAAACCCCAGGGGTCTCCACTCCTACAATGAGCAGTTCTTC